The 19 T cell receptor beta chains given below trace back to one sample, sequenced in a study of OX40 agonist ivuxolimab in advanced cancers. The method behind the library was the immunoSEQ multiplex PCR assay. TCRdb mirrors the immuneACCESS table, restricted to in-frame sequences. Some clones are absent from its copies; in checked studies, under half trace to an unresolved V gene, and the reason for the others is unknown. In all, the sample holds over 65,000 clones, and 86% of those were seen once. The ten largest clones add up to roughly 8% of the sample. Material: CD4+ or CD8+ T cells sorted from blood, obtained in a trial of the OX40 agonist ivuxolimab. These receptor sequences come from an adult with an advanced solid tumor such as melanoma, head and neck, liver or kidney cancer.

This clone was picked up a small number of times. The chain carries TRBV19 and TRBJ1-2; unclear D gene. The V end lost 7 bases, the J end lost 4 bases, and 7 bases lay between the germline ends. The CDR3 has 11 amino acids. The V gene's germline CDR1 is LNHDA and CDR2 SQIVND (reference sequence). CDR3: CASKLPYGYTF. The CDR3 DNA reads as TGTGCCAGTAAGCTCCCCTATGGCTACACCTTC. The variable domain in full, with the rest retrieved from reference TRBV19 and TRBJ1-2, is DGGITQSPKYLFRKEGQNVTLSCEQNLNHDAMYWYRQDPGQGLRLIYYSQIVNDFQKGDIAEGYSVSREKKESFPLTVTSAQKNPTAFYLCASKLPYGYTFGSGTRLTVV.

J is TRBJ2-7 and V is TRBV5-1; D unclear. This CDR3 is built from 11 residues. With 2 bases removed from V and 6 bases from J, the gap between germline ends came to 6 bases. Germline CDR1 reads SGHRS; CDR2 reads YFSETQ. The CDR3 DNA follows: TGCGCCAGCAGCTTCGGTCTCGAGCAGTACTTC. This sequence encodes CASSFGLEQYF.

The chain employs TRBV19 and TRBJ1-3, with a possible D match to TRBD1 (6 bases). V gave up 0 bases and J gave up 0 bases, with 12 bases separating them. The CDR3 extends over 17 amino acids. Germline V gene data show CDR1 as LNHDA and CDR2 as SQIVND (reference sequence). CDR3 in DNA: TGTGCCAGTAGTATAGACCGGGACATTCTCTCTGGAAACACCATATATTTT. Its translation: CASSIDRDILSGNTIYF. Full variable domain (remainder filled in from reference TRBV19 and TRBJ1-3): DGGITQSPKYLFRKEGQNVTLSCEQNLNHDAMYWYRQDPGQGLRLIYYSQIVNDFQKGDIAEGYSVSREKKESFPLTVTSAQKNPTAFYLCASSIDRDILSGNTIYFGEGSWLTVV.

This clone appeared a few times. The chain couples TRBV27 to TRBJ2-1, with D tentatively TRBD1 or TRBD2 (5 bases each). Germline V gene lookup returns CDR1 MNHEY and CDR2 SMNVEV (reference sequence). The CDR3 runs 14 residues. Deletions cut 11 bases from V and 4 bases from J, with 18 bases between. CDR3 sequence reads: CASTRGSGYNEQFF. In DNA form, the CDR3 reads TGTGCCTCAACAAGGGGCTCGGGGTACAATGAGCAGTTCTTC.

CDR3 amino acids: CASSLAWGFQPQHF. The CDR3 DNA follows: TGTGCCAGCAGCTTGGCTTGGGGTTTTCAGCCCCAGCATTTT. J is TRBJ1-5 and V is TRBV5-6; D not certain. The CDR3 has 14 residues. Germline V gene sequence: CDR1 SGHDT, CDR2 YYEEEE. V lost 0 bases and J lost 6, with 10 bases in between.

The V call is TRBV10-3, the J call TRBJ1-2, with a tentative D call TRBD1 (6 bases). Germline values: CDR1 ENHRY, CDR2 SYGVKD. Between the trimmed V and J ends, which lost 2 bases and 4 bases, there was a span of 14 bases. This CDR3 has 15 amino acids. This CDR3 is CAISEPEQGRYGYTF. CDR3 coding DNA: TGTGCCATCAGTGAGCCCGAACAGGGACGCTATGGCTACACCTTC.

The chain recombines TRBV27 with TRBJ2-2; no definite D call. V lost 3 bases to trimming and J lost 0 bases, with 11 bases between them. This CDR3 spans 16 amino acids. Germline CDR1 reads MNHEY; CDR2 reads SMNVEV (reference sequence). DNA for the CDR3: TGTGCCAGCAGTTTCGTAAGCCCCGCGAACACCGGGGAGCTGTTTTTT. Its translation: CASSFVSPANTGELFF.

The chain combines TRBV5-6 with TRBJ2-7; tentatively, D is TRBD1 (5 bases). Germline-derived CDR1 and CDR2 are SGHDT and YYEEEE. The CDR3 is made up of 15 amino acids. The V end lost 2 bases, the J end lost 5 bases, and 17 bases lay between the germline ends. As DNA, the CDR3 is TGTGCCAGCAGCTTCCTCAGGGCCCTGAAGAACGAGCAGTACTTC. Amino acid sequence: CASSFLRALKNEQYF. The whole variable domain, filled in from reference TRBV5-6 and TRBJ2-7, reads DAGVTQSPTHLIKTRGQQVTLRCSPKSGHDTVSWYQQALGQGPQFIFQYYEEEERQRGNFPDRFSGHQFPNYSSELNVNALLLGDSALYLCASSFLRALKNEQYFGPGTRLTVT.

The chain combines TRBV7-2 with TRBJ1-5; the D gene is possibly TRBD1 (6 bases). V was pared by 5 bases and J by 3 bases, with 11 bases between. The CDR3 is 14 residues long. Looked up from germline, CDR1 is SGHTA and CDR2 is FQGNSA. CDR3 DNA sequence: TGTGCCAGCAGCCAGGCAGGGGTCAATCAGCCCCAGCATTTT. Residues: CASSQAGVNQPQHF.

This chain joins TRBV11-3 and TRBJ2-7; maybe TRBD2 (7 bases). CDR1 SGHNT and CDR2 YENEEA come from the germline V gene. V lost 1 base, J lost 4 bases, and 11 bases lay in between. This CDR3 comprises 14 residues. For the CDR3, the DNA is TGTGCCAGCAGCTTAGGGGGGGGCTTTTACGAGCAGTACTTC. Translation gives CASSLGGGFYEQYF.

The genes are TRBV28 and TRBJ2-7; D call uncertain. V dropped 5 bases and J dropped 6 bases, with 14 bases sitting between them. Germline loops: CDR1 MDHEN, CDR2 SYDVKM. The CDR3 is made up of 13 amino acids. Here the CDR3 reads CASSDIKIGEQYF. CDR3 DNA sequence: TGTGCCAGCAGTGACATAAAGATCGGCGAGCAGTACTTC. The full variable domain, completed using reference TRBV28 and TRBJ2-7, is DVKVTQSSRYLVKRTGEKVFLECVQDMDHENMFWYRQDPGLGLRLIYFSYDVKMKEKGDIPEGYSVSREKKERFSLILESASTNQTSMYLCASSDIKIGEQYFGPGTRLTVT.

The rearrangement uses TRBV6-5 and TRBJ1-6, with 8 bases lining up with TRBD1. V was clipped by 7 bases and J by 7 bases; unmatched bases: 6. This CDR3 spans 14 amino acids. Germline CDR1 reads MNHEY; CDR2 reads SVGAGI. DNA of the CDR3: TGTGCCAGCAACGGACAGGGTGGGAATTCACCCCTCCACTTT. Protein: CASNGQGGNSPLHF.

CDR3 in DNA: TGTGCCAGTATAAATACGAGAAACTATGGCTACACCTTC. Its translation: CASINTRNYGYTF. This chain connects TRBV28 to TRBJ1-2; D remains unclear. There are 13 residues in the CDR3. V was pared by 9 bases and J by 2 bases, with 13 bases between. Germline V gene lookup returns CDR1 MDHEN and CDR2 SYDVKM.

About this clone itself: Other DNA sequences in the sample encode the same CDR3. V is TRBV7-3 and J is TRBJ1-5; D remains ambiguous. The germline gives CDR1 SGHTA, CDR2 FQGTGA. Trimming took 1 base from V and 4 from J, leaving 5 bases between them. The CDR3 length is 13 residues. CDR3 coding DNA: TGTGCCAGCAGCTTAAGTAGTAATCAGCCCCAGCATTTT. It translates to CASSLSSNQPQHF.

J is TRBJ1-3 and V is TRBV6-1; D remains ambiguous. Germline CDR1 reads MNHNS; CDR2 reads SASEGT. The CDR3 is made up of 15 amino acids. The V end lost 3 bases, the J end lost 0 bases, and 9 bases lay between the germline ends. The CDR3 DNA reads TGTGCCAGCAGTGAGGGCCCCTTCTCTGGAAACACCATATATTTT. It yields the protein CASSEGPFSGNTIYF.

This chain links TRBV7-9 with TRBJ1-1; the D gene is possibly TRBD1 (6 bases). This CDR3 region has 15 residues. Trimming took off 5 bases at V and 4 bases at J, with 17 bases between the two ends. The germline CDR1 and CDR2 sequences are SEHNR and FQNEAQ (reference sequence). The CDR3 DNA is TGTGCCAGCAGCCTTTCGACAGGTAGGGGCACTGAAGCTTTCTTT. This encodes CASSLSTGRGTEAFF.

The chain carries TRBV5-1 and TRBJ1-6; tentative D call: TRBD1 (5 bases). Per the germline V gene, CDR1 is SGHRS and CDR2 is YFSETQ. V lost 0 bases, J lost 8 bases, and 12 bases lay in between. The CDR3 totals 15 residues. Here the CDR3 DNA reads TGCGCCAGCAGCTTGGGAGGGGCCAGGGATTCACCCCTCCACTTT. This sequence encodes CASSLGGARDSPLHF.

The chain combines TRBV6-1 with TRBJ2-2, with TRBD1 matching 9 bases. The CDR3 runs 15 residues. CDR1 is MNHNS and CDR2 is SASEGT in the germline V gene. The junction had 9 bases not matched to a gene; V was cut back by 6 bases and J by 7 bases. CDR3 bases: TGTGCCAGCAGCCCGTGGACAGGGGACGGCGGGGAGCTGTTTTTT. This translates into CASSPWTGDGGELFF.

CDR3 loop: CASSAGQGVTGANVLTF. Here the CDR3 DNA reads TGCGCCAGCAGCGCGGGACAGGGAGTCACCGGGGCCAACGTCCTGACTTTC. The rearrangement links TRBV5-1 to TRBJ2-6; TRBD1 agrees at 9 bases. V lost 4 bases, J lost 4 bases, and 9 bases stayed unmatched. Germline V gives CDR1 SGHRS, CDR2 YFSETQ. The CDR3 has 17 residues.